This is a list of T cell receptor beta chains from one sample in a study of blood T cell repertoires in COVID-19. TCRdb keeps only in-frame clones here, not all; method: immunoSEQ multiplex PCR. The data show about 98,000 clones, approximately 92% seen once. Material for sequencing was peripheral blood. Source of these receptors: a man aged 18 to 35 with acute or convalescent COVID-19. Each CDR3 is given with its conserved first and last residue. D genes are given only for firm matches. Part of the rows lack a size; the others show once, few, many or a class for expanded clones.

D: TRBD1; size: .; V: TRBV19; J: TRBJ1-1; DNA: TGTGCCAGTAGTATCGGCACAGGGGGCGGGCTAGAAGCTTTCTTT; CDR3: CASSIGTGGGLEAFF
D: .; size: .; V: TRBV27; J: TRBJ1-6; DNA: TGTGCCAGCAGTTTATATAAGACGCAGGGCAGCTCGAATTCACCCCTCCACTTT; CDR3: CASSLYKTQGSSNSPLHF
D: TRBD2; size: .; V: TRBV7-2; J: TRBJ2-2; DNA: TGTGCCAGCAGCTTAGAATGGTCTAGCGGGAGAAGGACCGGGGAGCTGTTTTTT; CDR3: CASSLEWSSGRRTGELFF
D: .; size: .; V: TRBV5-6; J: TRBJ1-2; DNA: TGTGCCAGCAGCCAACCTTTGGGAGGGACGGCTACAGGCTACACCTTC; CDR3: CASSQPLGGTATGYTF
D: TRBD1; size: .; V: TRBV9; J: TRBJ2-1; DNA: TGTGCCAGCAGCGGGACAGGGTTGAATGAGCAGTTCTTC; CDR3: CASSGTGLNEQFF
D: TRBD2; size: .; V: TRBV24-1; J: TRBJ2-1; DNA: TGTGCCACCAGTGACCCGGGGGGGCCCAATGAGCAGTTCTTC; CDR3: CATSDPGGPNEQFF
D: .; size: .; V: TRBV7-2; J: TRBJ2-7; DNA: TGTGCCAGCAGCTCGCGGGGTCCAGAGATCTACGAGCAGTACTTC; CDR3: CASSSRGPEIYEQYF
D: TRBD2; size: .; V: TRBV27; J: TRBJ2-5; DNA: TGTGCCAGCAGTTCTGAGATAGCGGGGGGGAGGGAGACCCAGTACTTC; CDR3: CASSSEIAGGRETQYF
D: TRBD1; size: .; V: TRBV30; J: TRBJ1-2; DNA: TGTGCCTGGAGTGTCCCCGTACAGGGGAACTATGGCTACACCTTC; CDR3: CAWSVPVQGNYGYTF
D: TRBD2; size: .; V: TRBV24-1; J: TRBJ2-1; DNA: TGTGCCACCAGTGACCGCGTAGCGGGACTGTACAATGAGCAGTTCTTC; CDR3: CATSDRVAGLYNEQFF
D: .; size: .; V: TRBV19; J: TRBJ1-2; DNA: TGTGCCAGTAGTAGCGGGGGAGGACACTATGGCTACACCTTC; CDR3: CASSSGGGHYGYTF
D: .; size: .; V: TRBV11-2; J: TRBJ1-2; DNA: TGTGCCAGCAGCTTAGAGGCAGGGGACTATGGCTACACCTTC; CDR3: CASSLEAGDYGYTF
D: .; size: .; V: TRBV18; J: TRBJ1-1; DNA: TGTGCCAGCTCACTTAAACAGGGAAAGAACACTGAAGCTTTCTTT; CDR3: CASSLKQGKNTEAFF
D: .; size: .; V: TRBV11-2; J: TRBJ1-2; DNA: TGTGCCAGCAGCTTAGCGGGAACAGAATATGGCTACACCTTC; CDR3: CASSLAGTEYGYTF
D: TRBD1; size: .; V: TRBV5-4; J: TRBJ2-7; DNA: TGTGCCAGCAGCTTGGCGGGGACAGCGAACTACGAGCAGTACTTC; CDR3: CASSLAGTANYEQYF
D: .; size: .; V: TRBV7-9; J: TRBJ2-5; DNA: TGTGCCAGCAGCCGGCTAGTTTTAGACGAGACCCAGTACTTC; CDR3: CASSRLVLDETQYF
D: TRBD1; size: .; V: TRBV6-5; J: TRBJ1-5; DNA: TGTGCCAGCAGTTACTCAGGGGGCGGTAATCAGCCCCAGCATTTT; CDR3: CASSYSGGGNQPQHF
D: .; size: .; V: TRBV10-3; J: TRBJ1-6; DNA: TGTGCCTCAAGGACAGCTGATAATTCACCCCTCCACTTT; CDR3: CASRTADNSPLHF
D: TRBD1; size: .; V: TRBV29-1; J: TRBJ2-5; DNA: TGCAGCGTTACCGGGACAGGGGGCTGGGAGACCCAGTACTTC; CDR3: CSVTGTGGWETQYF
D: TRBD1; size: .; V: TRBV19; J: TRBJ2-7; DNA: TGTGCCAGTAGTATTCTCACAGGGGACTCCTACGAGCAGTACTTC; CDR3: CASSILTGDSYEQYF
D: .; size: .; V: TRBV3-1/TRBV3-2; J: TRBJ1-4; DNA: TGTGCCAGCAGCCAACAGGGGTCGAATGAAAAACTGTTTTTT; CDR3: CASSQQGSNEKLFF
D: TRBD1; size: once; V: TRBV5-1; J: TRBJ2-1; DNA: TGCGCCAGCAGCTTAAAAACGGGACAGGGGTATGAGCAGTTCTTC; CDR3: CASSLKTGQGYEQFF
D: TRBD2; size: .; V: TRBV19; J: TRBJ2-3; DNA: TGTGCCAGTAGTAGGGGGGGTGGCCGAAGCACAGATACGCAGTATTTT; CDR3: CASSRGGGRSTDTQYF
D: TRBD1; size: .; V: TRBV19; J: TRBJ1-1; DNA: TGTGCCAGTAGTATGATCCCGGGACAGGGCCCGGGGAACACTGAAGCTTTCTTT; CDR3: CASSMIPGQGPGNTEAFF
D: .; size: .; V: TRBV3-1/TRBV3-2; J: TRBJ2-3; DNA: TGTGCCAGCAGCCAACTCGCAGATACGCAGTATTTT; CDR3: CASSQLADTQYF
D: TRBD2; size: .; V: TRBV24-1; J: TRBJ2-3; DNA: TGTGCCACCAGTGATCCAAAAATAGCGGGAGAACGAACAGATACGCAGTATTTT; CDR3: CATSDPKIAGERTDTQYF
D: .; size: few; V: TRBV19; J: TRBJ1-5; DNA: TGTGCCAGCCGGACAGCTGGCAATCAGCCCCAGCATTTT; CDR3: CASRTAGNQPQHF
D: TRBD2; size: .; V: TRBV7-6; J: TRBJ2-7; DNA: TGTGCCAGCAGCTTCCCAGAAGGGACTAGCGGGGATAGCTCCTACGAGCAGTACTTC; CDR3: CASSFPEGTSGDSSYEQYF
D: .; size: .; V: TRBV18; J: TRBJ1-2; DNA: TGTGCCAGCTCACCCTGGACAGAGACTAACTATGGCTACACCTTC; CDR3: CASSPWTETNYGYTF
D: TRBD1; size: .; V: TRBV30; J: TRBJ2-3; DNA: TGTGCCTGGAGCCCGGACAGGGGGCGAACAGATACGCAGTATTTT; CDR3: CAWSPDRGRTDTQYF
D: .; size: .; V: TRBV19; J: TRBJ1-3; DNA: TGTGCCAGTAGTGATAGAGGTTTCTCTGGAAACACCATATATTTT; CDR3: CASSDRGFSGNTIYF
D: .; size: .; V: TRBV2; J: TRBJ1-1; DNA: TGTGCCAGCAGATCGGACAGTACTGAAGCTTTCTTT; CDR3: CASRSDSTEAFF
D: TRBD1; size: .; V: TRBV9; J: TRBJ1-1; DNA: TGTGCCAGCAGCGTAGCTCCCCTTGACAGGGGGAACACTGAAGCTTTCTTT; CDR3: CASSVAPLDRGNTEAFF
D: .; size: .; V: TRBV27; J: TRBJ1-1; DNA: TGTGCCAGCAGTTTACCGGGGAGGAACACTGAAGCTTTCTTT; CDR3: CASSLPGRNTEAFF
D: .; size: .; V: TRBV11-2; J: TRBJ1-3; DNA: TGTGCCAGCAGCTTGGACAGAATCTCTGGAAACACCATATATTTT; CDR3: CASSLDRISGNTIYF
D: .; size: .; V: TRBV9; J: TRBJ2-5; DNA: TGTGCCAGCAGCGTGACTTCGTACCAAGAGACCCAGTACTTC; CDR3: CASSVTSYQETQYF
D: TRBD1; size: .; V: TRBV29-1; J: TRBJ2-5; DNA: TGCAGCGTTGGGGACAGCCAAGAGACCCAGTACTTC; CDR3: CSVGDSQETQYF
D: TRBD1; size: .; V: TRBV5-1; J: TRBJ2-7; DNA: TGCGCCAGCAGCTTGGGGCTAGGACAGGCTTCCTACGAGCAGTACTTC; CDR3: CASSLGLGQASYEQYF
D: TRBD2; size: .; V: TRBV7-7; J: TRBJ2-5; DNA: TGTGCCAGCAGCAAAGGACTAGCGGATCCCCAAGAGACCCAGTACTTC; CDR3: CASSKGLADPQETQYF
D: TRBD2; size: .; V: TRBV29-1; J: TRBJ2-1; DNA: TGCAGCGTTGGACTAGCGGGAGGCCCCTACAATGAGCAGTTCTTC; CDR3: CSVGLAGGPYNEQFF
D: TRBD1; size: .; V: TRBV6-6; J: TRBJ1-6; DNA: TGTGCCAGCAGTGACAGGGCTGTAACACCCCTCCACTTT; CDR3: CASSDRAVTPLHF
D: TRBD1; size: .; V: TRBV12-3/TRBV12-4; J: TRBJ2-7; DNA: TGTGCCAGCAGTGGGACAGGCTACTACGAGCAGTACTTC; CDR3: CASSGTGYYEQYF
D: .; size: .; V: TRBV6-5; J: TRBJ1-2; DNA: TGTGCCAGCAGTACACTCGCAGGGATCTATGGCTACACCTTC; CDR3: CASSTLAGIYGYTF
D: .; size: .; V: TRBV6-2/TRBV6-3; J: TRBJ1-2; DNA: TGTGCCAGCAGTTACTCGAGATATAACTATGGCTACACCTTC; CDR3: CASSYSRYNYGYTF
D: .; size: .; V: TRBV2; J: TRBJ1-5; DNA: TGTGCCAGCAAACAGGATGGAACGAATCAGCCCCAGCATTTT; CDR3: CASKQDGTNQPQHF
D: .; size: .; V: TRBV25-1; J: TRBJ1-6; DNA: TGTGCCAGCAGTGGACAAGGGAGCTCCTATAATTCACCCCTCCACTTT; CDR3: CASSGQGSSYNSPLHF
D: .; size: once; V: TRBV5-4; J: TRBJ1-1; DNA: TGTGCCAGCAGCCCACCGGGAATGGGTAACACTGAAGCTTTCTTT; CDR3: CASSPPGMGNTEAFF
D: .; size: .; V: TRBV25-1; J: TRBJ1-2; DNA: TGTGCCAGCGGAGCGTGGGGAGGTGGCTACACCTTC; CDR3: CASGAWGGGYTF
D: .; size: .; V: TRBV19; J: TRBJ1-4; DNA: TGTGCCACCAGGGCCCTGGGATGGGAAAAACTGTTTTTT; CDR3: CATRALGWEKLFF
D: TRBD2; size: .; V: TRBV6-5; J: TRBJ2-5; DNA: TGTGCCAGCGGGTCTAGCGGGACAGAGACCCAGTACTTC; CDR3: CASGSSGTETQYF
D: TRBD2; size: .; V: TRBV2; J: TRBJ2-1; DNA: TGTGCCAGCACAACTAGCGGTTCCTACAATGAGCAGTTCTTC; CDR3: CASTTSGSYNEQFF
D: TRBD1; size: .; V: TRBV5-4; J: TRBJ1-1; DNA: TGTGCCAGCAGCTTGGCAAGGGGGCGGGAAGCTTTCTTT; CDR3: CASSLARGREAFF
D: .; size: .; V: TRBV7-2; J: TRBJ1-1; DNA: TGTGCCAGCAGCCCCCCCCCGTCCCTGAACACTGAAGCTTTCTTT; CDR3: CASSPPPSLNTEAFF
D: TRBD1; size: .; V: TRBV30; J: TRBJ1-1; DNA: TGTGCCTGGAGGGAATTACAGGGGGCGGCCACTGAAGCTTTCTTT; CDR3: CAWRELQGAATEAFF
D: .; size: .; V: TRBV7-7; J: TRBJ1-1; DNA: TGTGCCAGCAGCGCAAACAGGGCAACTGAAGCTTTCTTT; CDR3: CASSANRATEAFF
D: .; size: .; V: TRBV6-4; J: TRBJ1-2; DNA: TGTGCCAGCAGTGACTCCTTTAGAGGGTCCGGCTACACCTTC; CDR3: CASSDSFRGSGYTF
D: .; size: .; V: TRBV21-1; J: TRBJ2-5; DNA: TGTGCCAGCAGCAAAGAAGCGGGGGGCCCCCAGAAGACCCAGTACTTC; CDR3: CASSKEAGGPQKTQYF
D: .; size: .; V: TRBV5-1; J: TRBJ2-2; DNA: TGCGCCAGCAGCTTGACAGTCACCGGGGAGCTGTTTTTT; CDR3: CASSLTVTGELFF
D: TRBD1; size: .; V: TRBV9; J: TRBJ1-2; DNA: TGTGCCAGCAGCGTAGTCCAGGGGGCAGGCGATGGCTACACCTTC; CDR3: CASSVVQGAGDGYTF